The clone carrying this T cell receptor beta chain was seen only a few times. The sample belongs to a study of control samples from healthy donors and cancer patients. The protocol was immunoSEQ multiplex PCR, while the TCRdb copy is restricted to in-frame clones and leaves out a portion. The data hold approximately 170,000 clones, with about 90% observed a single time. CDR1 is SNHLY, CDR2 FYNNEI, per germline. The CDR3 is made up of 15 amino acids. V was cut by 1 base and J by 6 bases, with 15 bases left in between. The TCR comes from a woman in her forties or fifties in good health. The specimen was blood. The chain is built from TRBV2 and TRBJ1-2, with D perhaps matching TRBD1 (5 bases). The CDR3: CASSEVGGATNGYTF. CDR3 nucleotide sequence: TGTGCCAGCAGTGAAGTGGGCGGGGCGACGAATGGCTACACCTTC.